A single sample gave rise to the 13 T cell receptor beta chains below, sequenced in a study of cytomegalovirus exposure and HLA in healthy donors. Primers: 60 Vbeta forward and 13 Jbeta reverse. Profiled with immunoSEQ multiplex PCR; TCRdb holds only in-frame clones, not every one. Among 160,000 or so clones listed, roughly 79% were seen once. The specimen was PBMCs. Receptors originate from a woman aged 40 to 55 in good health and CMV-seronegative.

The rearrangement links TRBV27 to TRBJ2-1, with D perhaps matching TRBD1 (6 bases). The V gene lost 6 bases and the J gene lost 5 bases, with 23 bases spanning the gap. Germline V gives CDR1 MNHEY, CDR2 SMNVEV (reference sequence). CDR3 length: 17 residues. CDR3 bases: TGTGCCAGCAGCTCGAGGACAGTCTCCCTAGGGGACAATGAGCAGTTCTTC. This encodes CASSSRTVSLGDNEQFF.

The chain employs TRBV6-5 and TRBJ2-2, with 10 nucleotides matching TRBD2. The CDR3 sequence is 15 residues long. V gave up 5 bases and J gave up 6 bases; unmatched junction bases: 6. Germline lookup yields CDR1 MNHEY and CDR2 SVGAGI. CDR3 sequence (DNA): TGTGCCAGCAGTCGGCTAGCGGGAGCAGCCGGGGAGCTGTTTTTT. Its translation is CASSRLAGAAGELFF.

The chain uses TRBV6-5 and TRBJ2-3; a weak D match, TRBD2 (6 bases). CDR1 and CDR2 (germline): MNHEY, SVGAGI. The CDR3 has 15 residues. V dropped 4 bases and J dropped 2 bases, with 13 bases sitting between them. In DNA, the CDR3 is TGTGCCAGCAGTTGGCTTAGCGGAGCCACAGATACGCAGTATTTT. Translating gives CASSWLSGATDTQYF.

V gene TRBV7-2 combines with J gene TRBJ2-3, with D hard to call. The V and J ends lost 5 bases and 1 base respectively, with 4 bases between them. Looked up from germline, CDR1 is SGHTA and CDR2 is FQGNSA. CDR3 size: 12 residues. The CDR3 sequence is CASSIGTDTQYF. Written as DNA, the CDR3 is TGTGCCAGCAGCATCGGCACAGATACGCAGTATTTT.

Comment on this clone: One end of the junction does not line up with germline, which may come from a read error. The J gene is TRBJ2-3, the V gene TRBV5-1, with 11 bases that match TRBD2. CDR1 and CDR2 from the germline V gene are SGHRS and YFSETQ. The CDR3 runs 13 residues. The CDR3 protein is CASSLDTSGSRDF. The DNA of the CDR3 is TGCGCCAGCAGTCTTGACACTAGCGGGAGTCGGGATTTT.

J is TRBJ2-7 and V is TRBV25-1; D not resolved. The V end lost 7 bases, the J end lost 0 bases, and 4 bases lay between the germline ends. Germline V gives CDR1 MGHDK, CDR2 SYGVNS. The CDR3 is 11 residues long. This chain's CDR3 is CASTLSYEQYF. CDR3 DNA: TGTGCCAGCACCCTCTCCTACGAGCAGTACTTC.

This clone was recorded once. CDR3 nucleotide sequence: TGTGCCACCAGCAGAGACACTAGCTCCTACGAGCAGTACTTC. Its translation is CATSRDTSSYEQYF. This chain links TRBV15 with TRBJ2-7, with D possibly being TRBD2 (5 bases). The ends were cut back, 0 bases at V and 0 bases at J, with 6 bases in the middle. Germline loops: CDR1 LNHNV, CDR2 YYDKDF (reference sequence). The CDR3 has 14 residues.

To note about this clone: This sample also contains other DNA sequences that code for the same CDR3. The chain combines TRBV28 with TRBJ1-2, with D unclear. CDR1 is MDHEN, CDR2 SYDVKM, per germline. Trimming shortened V by 6 bases and J by 4 bases, and 12 bases separated the two germline ends. CDR3 length: 13 residues. The CDR3 DNA reads TGTGCCAGCAGCCTTGGAGGCCTCTATGGCTACACCTTC. It codes for CASSLGGLYGYTF.

This clone was seen only once. This chain uses TRBV6-5 with TRBJ1-1; TRBD1 matches at 9 bases. The V gene end was trimmed by 0 bases and the J gene end by 5 bases; junction bases not matched to a gene: 4. CDR1 MNHEY and CDR2 SVGAGI come from the germline V gene. The CDR3 has 15 amino acids. The chain's CDR3 is CASSYSLTGGTEAFF. The CDR3 region has the DNA TGTGCCAGCAGTTACTCGCTGACAGGGGGGACTGAAGCTTTCTTT.

The genes are TRBV9 and TRBJ2-2; TRBD1 might be the D (7 bases). The CDR3 has 15 residues. Per the germline V gene, CDR1 is SGDLS and CDR2 is YYNGEE. The V and J ends lost 4 bases and 3 bases respectively, with 13 bases between them. The CDR3 reads CASSSGGGYTGELFF. CDR3 nucleotide sequence: TGTGCCAGCAGCTCAGGAGGGGGCTACACCGGGGAGCTGTTTTTT.

The chain uses TRBV7-3 and TRBJ2-3; TRBD2 agrees at 9 bases. V lost 6 bases to trimming and J lost 3 bases; unmatched junction nucleotides: 10. Germline V gives CDR1 SGHTA, CDR2 FQGTGA. This CDR3 spans 16 amino acids. The DNA for the CDR3 is TGTGCCAGCAGTCCGACACAAGCGGGAGGAACAGATACGCAGTATTTT. Amino acid sequence: CASSPTQAGGTDTQYF. Together with reference TRBV7-3 and TRBJ2-3, the CDR3 gives the full variable domain: GAGVSQTPSNKVTEKGKYVELRCDPISGHTALYWYRQSLGQGPEFLIYFQGTGAADDSGLPNDRFFAVRPEGSVSTLKIQRTERGDSAVYLCASSPTQAGGTDTQYFGPGTRLTVL.

This sequence joins TRBV11-3 and TRBJ2-1; D not resolved. The V and J ends lost 0 bases and 3 bases respectively, with 6 bases between them. This CDR3 has 14 residues. The V gene's germline CDR1 is SGHNT and CDR2 YENEEA. The CDR3 here is CASSLDILYNEQFF. CDR3 sequence (DNA): TGTGCCAGCAGCTTAGATATCCTCTACAATGAGCAGTTCTTC.

The V call is TRBV19, the J call TRBJ2-6; TRBD1 matches 7 bases. CDR3 length equals 15 residues. The V gene's germline CDR1 is LNHDA and CDR2 SQIVND (reference sequence). The V gene end was trimmed by 5 bases and the J gene end by 4 bases; junction bases not matched to a gene: 5. In nucleotides, the CDR3 is TGTGCCAGTAGTCCCGGACAGGCCGGGGCCAACGTCCTGACTTTC. Translating it yields CASSPGQAGANVLTF.